This TCR beta chain was profiled in a study of regulatory and conventional T cells in RAG deficiency. Study-level results: Other subsets showed about 10-fold reductions, but Treg unique TCR beta sequences fell approximately 90-fold in these patients. Patient subsets had shorter CDR3s; Omenn Treg-Tconv overlap exceeded 80%. Control T-cell subsets had markedly higher Shannon entropy and lower Simpson indices than RAG-deficient patients.

Per the germline V gene, CDR1 is SGHNT and CDR2 is YYREEE (reference sequence). This CDR3 comprises 13 residues. The assay was immunoSEQ multiplex PCR, and TCRdb's table has in-frame clones only and misses some. The sample shows roughly 990 clones, roughly 83% of them seen only once. Blood CD4+ CD25-low CD127-high conventional T cells supplied the genomic DNA template. The eight patients with RAG deficiency had SCID (one), Omenn syndrome (two), or CID/atypical SCID (five). The table lists this clone with a count of one. Its antigen is unknown. One end of the junction varies from germline; a read error may be responsible.

Sequencing used CD4+ effector T cells sorted from blood. The V call is TRBV5-4, the J call TRBJ2-3; no firm D call. This sequence was found in a human donor with RAG deficiency presenting as combined immunodeficiency. The CDR3 DNA sequence: TGTGCCAGCACCCCGTCACACACACATACGCAGTATTTT. Its translation is CASTPSHTHTQYF.